This T cell receptor (beta chain) comes out of a study of early T cells in non-severe SARS-CoV-2 infection. The library protocol tagged individual cDNA molecules with unique molecular identifiers. TCRdb processed the 5' RACE reads anew with MiXCR; each CDR3 protein has one entry. The sample includes 90,000 to 100,000 distinct CDR3 sequences, about 13% of them seen just once. This CDR3 is 12 amino acids long. The germline V and J ends were trimmed by 5 bases and 6 bases, with 10 bases remaining between them. From germline, CDR1 is SEHNR and CDR2 FQNEAQ (reference sequence). The receptor was derived from an adult who was a healthcare worker with PCR-confirmed SARS-CoV-2 infection or an uninfected control (not recorded which). Input material: whole blood. The V call is TRBV7-9, the J call TRBJ1-2; no clear D gene. This chain's CDR3 is CASSRWSDGYTF. The DNA of the CDR3 is TGTGCCAGCAGCCGATGGAGCGATGGCTACACCTTC.